A single sample gave rise to the 12 T cell receptor beta chains below, sequenced in a study of graft-versus-host responses after intestinal transplantation. These receptors have no known antigen. Sequencing used immunoSEQ multiplex PCR; TCRdb keeps in-frame clones, though not all of them. Of about 94,000 clones listed, 90% to 95% were seen once; the top ten hold around 0.5%. The sample was unstimulated CD8+ T cells sorted from spleen or lymph node cells, taken before intestinal transplant. Receptors originate from a human donor who received an intestinal transplant.

The CDR3 loop is CATSRVLGQGANNEQFF. In DNA, the CDR3 is TGTGCCACCAGCAGAGTCCTTGGACAGGGGGCGAACAATGAGCAGTTCTTC. The chain joins TRBV15 to TRBJ2-1; 11 bases agree with TRBD1. Germline loops: CDR1 LNHNV, CDR2 YYDKDF (reference sequence). The CDR3 contains 17 residues. V shed 1 base and J 5 bases; nucleotides not matched to a gene: 7.

This chain uses TRBV19 with TRBJ1-1, with D maybe TRBD1 (5 bases). The CDR3 extends over 14 amino acids. V was trimmed by 11 bases and J by 1 base, leaving 17 bases between them. Germline CDR1 reads LNHDA; CDR2 reads SQIVND (reference sequence). The CDR3 DNA reads TGTGCCTCCACCCCGGGACTCAAGAACACTGAAGCTTTCTTT. It yields the protein CASTPGLKNTEAFF. Drawing the rest from reference TRBV19 and TRBJ1-1, the complete variable domain is DGGITQSPKYLFRKEGQNVTLSCEQNLNHDAMYWYRQDPGQGLRLIYYSQIVNDFQKGDIAEGYSVSREKKESFPLTVTSAQKNPTAFYLCASTPGLKNTEAFFGQGTRLTVV.

This clone is a singleton in its sample. The chain uses TRBV30 and TRBJ2-1; tentatively, D is TRBD1 (5 bases). Germline V lookup: CDR1 GTSNPN, CDR2 SVGIG (reference sequence). The CDR3 is 15 amino acids. V was clipped by 5 bases and J by 2 bases, with 16 bases between them. The CDR3 nucleotides are TGTGCCTGGGAGACTGAGACAGACCCCTACAATGAGCAGTTCTTC. Translated, it gives CAWETETDPYNEQFF.

CDR3 sequence (DNA): TGTGCCAGCAGCCAAGAGTCATGGGGCGACTACGAGCAGTACTTC. It codes for CASSQESWGDYEQYF. The chain employs TRBV4-2 and TRBJ2-7, with a possible D match to TRBD1 (5 bases). The germline V gene encodes CDR1 LGHNA and CDR2 YNFKEQ. V was cut by 0 bases and J by 3 bases, with 12 bases left in between. The CDR3 contains 15 residues.

The genes are TRBV5-1 and TRBJ2-7; possible D gene TRBD1, 5 bases. The germline CDR1 and CDR2 sequences are SGHRS and YFSETQ. This CDR3 is built from 16 residues. The V gene lost 3 bases and the J gene lost 7 bases, with 23 bases spanning the gap. This chain's CDR3 is CASSSPPDRSSGEQYF. The CDR3 DNA reads TGCGCCAGCAGCTCACCGCCTGACAGATCATCCGGAGAGCAGTACTTC. The full variable domain, completed using reference TRBV5-1 and TRBJ2-7, is KAGVTQTPRYLIKTRGQQVTLSCSPISGHRSVSWYQQTPGQGLQFLFEYFSETQRNKGNFPGRFSGRQFSNSRSEMNVSTLELGDSALYLCASSSPPDRSSGEQYFGPGTRLTVT.

V gene TRBV7-9 combines with J gene TRBJ2-1; 12 positions match TRBD2. In germline, CDR1 is SEHNR, CDR2 FQNEAQ (reference sequence). The CDR3 runs to 16 residues. The V segment lost 5 bases and the J segment 2 bases; nucleotides outside the gene matches: 4. The CDR3 nucleotides are TGTGCCAGCAGCGATCTAGCGGGAGGGCCCTACAATGAGCAGTTCTTC. Translating it yields CASSDLAGGPYNEQFF.

The chain recombines TRBV2 with TRBJ2-1, with TRBD2 identical over 9 bases. V lost 1 base, J lost 8 bases, and 6 bases stayed unmatched. This CDR3 spans 15 amino acids. The germline V gene encodes CDR1 SNHLY and CDR2 FYNNEI. The CDR3 coding sequence is TGTGCCAGCAGTGAAGGCGGGAGGGCCGGGGATGAGCAGTTCTTC. This gives the protein CASSEGGRAGDEQFF.

This sequence joins TRBV19 and TRBJ1-1; 7 bases agree with TRBD1. Germline lookup yields CDR1 LNHDA and CDR2 SQIVND (reference sequence). J lost 4 bases, V lost 7 bases, and 9 bases had no gene match. The CDR3 totals 14 residues. The DNA of the CDR3 is TGTGCCAGTACCCCGGGACAGAGCGTCACTGAAGCTTTCTTT. Residues: CASTPGQSVTEAFF.

The rearrangement links TRBV5-6 to TRBJ1-2, with a tentative D call TRBD1 (6 bases). V was clipped by 3 bases and J by 8 bases, with 17 bases between them. Per the germline V gene, CDR1 is SGHDT and CDR2 is YYEEEE. The CDR3 is 14 amino acids. The CDR3, as DNA: TGTGCCAGCAGCTCAACGGATGCAAGGGGGGGCTACACCTTC. It yields the protein CASSSTDARGGYTF.

The chain joins TRBV5-4 to TRBJ2-5; 7 bases are a match to TRBD1. Per the germline V gene, CDR1 is SGHNT and CDR2 is YYREEE (reference sequence). This CDR3 is 15 amino acids long. Trimming took 2 bases from V and 3 from J; bases not matched to a gene: 7. The CDR3 here is CASSLGQAEEETQYF. The CDR3 DNA sequence: TGTGCCAGCAGCTTAGGACAGGCGGAAGAAGAGACCCAGTACTTC.

The chain joins TRBV2 to TRBJ2-1; tentatively, D is TRBD1 (5 bases). The CDR3 runs to 15 residues. Germline CDR1 is SNHLY and CDR2 is FYNNEI. V lost 8 bases, J lost 0 bases, and 14 bases lay in between. The CDR3 region has the DNA TGTGCCAGCTATGGGGCCCGCCCCTCCTACAATGAGCAGTTCTTC. Translating gives CASYGARPSYNEQFF.

The rearrangement uses TRBV2 and TRBJ2-1, with 7 nucleotides matching TRBD1. V gave up 6 bases and J gave up 0 bases; unmatched junction bases: 5. The germline V gene has CDR1 SNHLY and CDR2 FYNNEI. The length of the CDR3 is 15 residues. CDR3 sequence reads: CASSPRGFSYNEQFF. CDR3 nucleotides: TGTGCCAGCAGCCCCAGGGGGTTCTCCTACAATGAGCAGTTCTTC.